The 30 T cell receptor beta chains given below trace back to one sample, sequenced in a study of quantifying T cell responses using KT2 cells. The overall study: RNA was reverse transcribed with TCR alpha and beta constant-region primers.

An oligo carrying a UMI was ligated to the cDNA 3' end. First-round PCR used 4 cycles and beta primers RC1.1 and RC1.2 covering TRBC1 and TRBC2. TCRdb reanalysed the UMI-ligation and nested PCR reads using MiXCR and keeps one entry per CDR3 protein. Of roughly 38,000 distinct CDR3 sequences listed, 17% were seen once; the top ten hold around 43%. Sequencing input: PBMCs spiked with cells of the T cell clone KT2. The receptors here all came from a human donor.

This clonotype showed up many times. The CDR3 nucleotides are TGTGCCACCAGCACCCGACTTGCTAGGACTAGCGGGCCGCGGGGGACGCAGTATTTT. Its translation: CATSTRLARTSGPRGTQYF. The chain combines TRBV15 with TRBJ2-3, with 11 bases lining up with TRBD2. The CDR3 spans 19 residues. J was trimmed by 9 bases and V by 4 bases; bases with no gene match: 21. Germline CDR1 LNHNV, CDR2 YYDKDF (reference sequence).

This chain uses TRBV5-6 with TRBJ1-2; no clear D gene. The CDR3 has 12 residues. V dropped 4 bases and J dropped 9 bases, with 13 bases sitting between them. Germline CDR1 SGHDT, CDR2 YYEEEE. The CDR3 loop reads CASSQTTVRYTF. DNA for the CDR3: TGTGCCAGCAGCCAGACGACCGTCCGCTACACCTTC.

The rearrangement uses TRBV20-1 and TRBJ2-1; 11 bases align to TRBD2. The ends lost 0 bases at V and 7 bases at J; junction bases unmatched: 8. The CDR3 has 16 amino acids. CDR1 DFQATT and CDR2 SNEGSKA come from the germline V gene (reference sequence). The CDR3 spells CSARDASGRQWNEQFF. DNA of the CDR3: TGCAGTGCTAGAGATGCTAGCGGGAGGCAATGGAATGAGCAGTTCTTC.

This clonotype has a handful of counts. This sequence joins TRBV7-9 and TRBJ1-3; D is unclear. Germline CDR1 and CDR2: SEHNR and FQNEAQ (reference sequence). The length of the CDR3 is 12 residues. The ends were cut back, 3 bases at V and 4 bases at J, with 4 bases in the middle. The CDR3: CASSFAGNTIYF. The DNA for the CDR3 is TGTGCCAGCAGCTTCGCGGGAAACACCATATATTTT.

This chain links TRBV16 with TRBJ1-1; no definite D call. CDR1 and CDR2 from the germline V gene are KGHSY and FQNENV. V was pared by 6 bases and J by 7 bases, with 21 bases between. The CDR3 runs 15 residues. CDR3 residues: CASSPIDLSGSEAFF. In DNA form, the CDR3 reads TGTGCCAGCAGTCCAATAGATCTTTCAGGTAGTGAAGCTTTCTTT.

V is TRBV3-1 and J is TRBJ2-7; no definite D call. Germline lookup yields CDR1 LGHDT and CDR2 YNNKEL (reference sequence). Trimming stripped 0 bases from V and 6 bases from J, with 9 bases between. The CDR3 has 13 residues. The DNA for the CDR3 is TGTGCCAGCAGCCAAGATCTAGGTGGCGAGCAGTACTTC. Amino acids: CASSQDLGGEQYF.

This clonotype appeared many times. The chain carries TRBV18 and TRBJ2-7; D is uncertain. The CDR3 spans 14 residues. Trimming shortened V by 3 bases and J by 2 bases, and 11 bases separated the two germline ends. CDR1 and CDR2 from the germline V gene are KGHSH and LQKENI. The CDR3 loop reads CASSPEASTYEQYF. CDR3 coding DNA: TGTGCCAGCTCACCCGAGGCGTCAACCTACGAGCAGTACTTC.

This clonotype appeared a few times. The chain carries TRBV3-1 and TRBJ1-6, with D possibly TRBD1 on 6 matching bases. Germline CDR1 is LGHDT and CDR2 is YNNKEL (reference sequence). The CDR3 spans 15 residues. Trimming left V 1 base short and J 8 bases short, with 12 bases between. In nucleotides, the CDR3 is TGTGCCAGCAGCCAAGGAGAGGGGGTTCATTCACCCCTCCACTTT. Amino acids: CASSQGEGVHSPLHF.

The chain joins TRBV9 to TRBJ2-2; D unresolved. Trimming cost V 4 bases and J 6 bases, with 16 bases left between them. This CDR3 has 15 amino acids. Germline CDR1 reads SGDLS; CDR2 reads YYNGEE. The CDR3 nucleotides read TGTGCCAGCAGCCCCCGGGCCCAAACCTCCGGGGAGCTGTTTTTT. Protein: CASSPRAQTSGELFF.

The gene calls are TRBV2 and TRBJ2-5; D gene ambiguous. Trimming pared 4 bases from V and 2 bases from J, leaving 8 bases between. CDR1 and CDR2 from the germline V gene are SNHLY and FYNNEI. This CDR3 region has 13 residues. CDR3 protein: CASSVRFQETQYF. The CDR3 region has the DNA TGTGCCAGCAGTGTGAGGTTTCAAGAGACCCAGTACTTC.

This clonotype appeared a few times. The chain carries TRBV28 and TRBJ2-2; a weak D match, TRBD1 (6 bases). V was pared by 5 bases and J by 3 bases, with 16 bases between. This CDR3 is built from 16 residues. Germline lookup yields CDR1 MDHEN and CDR2 SYDVKM. The CDR3 loop reads CASSDRGYRDTGELFF. Written as DNA, the CDR3 is TGTGCCAGCAGTGATAGGGGGTATCGGGACACCGGGGAGCTGTTTTTT.

The chain carries TRBV6-2 or TRBV6-3 and TRBJ2-5, with a possible D match to TRBD1 (6 bases). CDR3 size: 15 residues. The germline V gene has CDR1 MNHEY and CDR2 SVGEGT. Trimming removed 6 bases from V and 5 bases from J, with 19 bases in between. This CDR3 is CASRGIQQGRETQYF. CDR3 bases: TGTGCCAGCAGGGGAATACAACAGGGTCGGGAGACCCAGTACTTC.

This chain joins TRBV12-3 or TRBV12-4 and TRBJ1-2; no definite D call. The CDR3 has 12 residues. Trimming took 3 bases from V and 6 from J, leaving 8 bases between them. The CDR3 nucleotides are TGTGCCAGCAGTTTTTTTGGCGATGGCTACACCTTC. Its protein is CASSFFGDGYTF.

This clonotype was picked up a small number of times. This chain links TRBV9 with TRBJ2-6; no firm D call. Trimming took 6 bases from V and 0 from J, leaving 10 bases between them. CDR3 length: 15 amino acids. Looked up from germline, CDR1 is SGDLS and CDR2 is YYNGEE. The CDR3 DNA reads TGTGCCAGCACCACCCAGAGCTCTGGGGCCAACGTCCTGACTTTC. Its translation: CASTTQSSGANVLTF.

This clonotype was recorded a few times. This rearrangement joins TRBV4-2 to TRBJ2-3, with 9 bases lining up with TRBD2. Germline lookup yields CDR1 LGHNA and CDR2 YNFKEQ. This CDR3 is 18 amino acids long. The junction had 7 bases not matched to a gene; V was cut back by 0 bases and J by 0 bases. CDR3 loop: CASSQEAGGGTSTDTQYF. In nucleotides, the CDR3 is TGTGCCAGCAGCCAAGAGGCGGGAGGGGGGACTAGCACAGATACGCAGTATTTT.

This clonotype turned up a few times. This sequence joins TRBV10-3 and TRBJ1-5; maybe TRBD1 (5 bases). V lost 4 bases and J lost 5, with 12 bases in between. CDR1 is ENHRY, CDR2 SYGVKD, per germline. The CDR3 loop spans 14 amino acids. The CDR3 sequence is CAISAGTPDQPQHF. CDR3 coding DNA: TGTGCCATCAGTGCGGGGACCCCCGATCAGCCCCAGCATTTT.

V is TRBV27 and J is TRBJ1-5; 9 bases map to TRBD1. V was clipped by 3 bases and J by 6 bases; unmatched bases: 12. Germline V gene lookup returns CDR1 MNHEY and CDR2 SMNVEV (reference sequence). The CDR3 covers 17 residues. CDR3 loop: CASSFYGTGRLSQPQHF. For the CDR3, the DNA is TGTGCCAGCAGTTTCTACGGGACAGGGCGACTTTCTCAGCCCCAGCATTTT.

The chain has TRBV6-1 and TRBJ2-2; D is uncertain. The CDR3 length is 12 residues. The V and J ends lost 3 bases and 5 bases respectively, with 4 bases between them. Germline V CDR1 and CDR2: MNHNS, SASEGT. The CDR3 DNA sequence: TGTGCCAGCAGTGAGTTGACCGGGGAGCTGTTTTTT. It specifies CASSELTGELFF.

This clonotype was picked up many times. V is TRBV6-6 and J is TRBJ2-7, with 10 positions matching TRBD2. In germline, CDR1 is MNHNY, CDR2 SVGAGI (reference sequence). This CDR3 contains 15 residues. V shed 6 bases, J shed 6 bases, and the junction held 11 bases outside the gene matches. The DNA for the CDR3 is TGTGCCAGCAGGCACAACAGCGGGAGGGAGGGCGAGCAGTACTTC. Its translation: CASRHNSGREGEQYF.

This clonotype has ten or more counts. The chain combines TRBV2 with TRBJ2-7, with 7 bases that match TRBD1. The CDR3 length is 13 residues. Germline assignment: CDR1 SNHLY and CDR2 FYNNEI. V dropped 6 bases and J dropped 4; count of bases not matched to a gene: 6. CDR3 DNA sequence: TGTGCCAGCAGCCGACAGGGTGGATACGAGCAGTACTTC. Protein: CASSRQGGYEQYF.

This clonotype occurred a few times. This chain links TRBV11-2 with TRBJ1-1; no clear D gene. Germline CDR1 reads SGHAT; CDR2 reads FQNNGV. Between the trimmed V and J ends, which lost 2 bases and 3 bases, there was a span of 10 bases. The CDR3 runs 14 residues. CDR3 in DNA: TGTGCCAGCAGCTTACTAGTCGGGGACACTGAAGCTTTCTTT. Its translation is CASSLLVGDTEAFF.

This clonotype was seen a few times. The V gene is TRBV6-1, the J gene TRBJ1-5, with 8 bases lining up with TRBD1. J lost 4 bases, V lost 10 bases, and 3 bases had no gene match. CDR3 length: 12 amino acids. CDR1 is MNHNS and CDR2 is SASEGT in the germline V gene. The CDR3 loop is CATGQVNQPQHF. The CDR3 DNA sequence: TGTGCCACGGGACAGGTGAATCAGCCCCAGCATTTT.

This clonotype was counted between two and nine times. The chain carries TRBV20-1 and TRBJ1-5, with 8 bases matching TRBD1. J lost 7 bases, V lost 3 bases, and 8 bases had no gene match. Germline values: CDR1 DFQATT, CDR2 SNEGSKA (reference sequence). The CDR3 loop spans 14 amino acids. The CDR3 loop is CSASGGRGQQPQHF. For the CDR3, the DNA is TGCAGTGCTAGTGGCGGCAGGGGGCAACAGCCCCAGCATTTT.

This clonotype came up a few times. CDR3 in amino acids: CASRGERAFF. The CDR3 DNA reads TGTGCCAGCCGGGGCGAGCGAGCTTTCTTT. The rearrangement links TRBV2 to TRBJ1-1; tentatively, D is TRBD1 (5 bases). The CDR3 sequence is 10 residues long. Looked up from germline, CDR1 is SNHLY and CDR2 is FYNNEI. V lost 8 bases and J 10 bases, leaving 11 bases between the germline ends.

The V and J genes are TRBV6-1 and TRBJ2-7; D is uncertain. The length of the CDR3 is 13 residues. Germline V gene lookup returns CDR1 MNHNS and CDR2 SASEGT. The ends were cut back, 8 bases at V and 3 bases at J, with 14 bases in the middle. CDR3 in amino acids: CASRPMANYEQYF. CDR3 bases: TGTGCCAGCCGCCCCATGGCTAACTACGAGCAGTACTTC.

This clonotype was observed a few times. V usage is TRBV28 and J usage is TRBJ1-2, with 7 nucleotides matching TRBD1. Germline loops: CDR1 MDHEN, CDR2 SYDVKM. After removal of 6 bases from V and 4 bases from J, the junction contained 8 bases not matched to a gene. The CDR3 consists of 14 residues. The DNA for the CDR3 is TGTGCCAGCAGAGCTACAGGGGAGGTCTATGGCTACACCTTC. Protein sequence: CASRATGEVYGYTF.

The chain combines TRBV11-2 with TRBJ2-1, with 8 bases aligning to TRBD1. CDR1 is SGHAT, CDR2 FQNNGV, per germline. V lost 4 bases and J lost 0; bases outside the gene matches: 5. This CDR3 spans 16 amino acids. The CDR3 nucleotides are TGTGCCAGCAGCTCCTGCAGGGGGCCCTCCTACAATGAGCAGTTCTTC. Amino acids: CASSSCRGPSYNEQFF.

This clonotype was observed a single time. This chain joins TRBV20-1 and TRBJ1-5; possibly TRBD1 for D (5 bases). CDR3 size: 15 residues. CDR1 is DFQATT and CDR2 is SNEGSKA in the germline V gene (reference sequence). V was trimmed by 3 bases and J by 1 base, leaving 13 bases between them. The CDR3 loop is CSARGTGGSNQPQHF. The CDR3, as DNA: TGCAGTGCTAGGGGGACGGGAGGAAGCAATCAGCCCCAGCATTTT.

This chain uses TRBV12-3 or TRBV12-4 with TRBJ2-3, with 7 bases identical to TRBD2. V trimming: 1 base; J trimming: 2 bases; junction bases outside the gene matches: 6. CDR3 length: 16 amino acids. The CDR3 nucleotides read TGTGCCAGCAGTTTAGGTGAAGCGGGACTCACAGATACGCAGTATTTT. This gives the protein CASSLGEAGLTDTQYF.

The CDR3 region is CASSSDRLNQPQHF. The CDR3 DNA reads TGTGCCAGCAGTTCGGACAGGCTAAATCAGCCCCAGCATTTT. The genes are TRBV12-3 or TRBV12-4 and TRBJ1-5, with 7 bases fitting TRBD1. The CDR3 length is 14 residues. The J segment lost 4 bases and the V segment lost 4 bases, leaving 4 bases of the junction unmatched.